The sequence of this TCR beta chain was determined in a study of blood T cells in healthy people across ages (dated by TCRdb to about 2015). Notes on the research overall: In model experiments, template switching captured roughly one uniquely barcoded TCR beta cDNA molecule for every two T cells. Using deep sequencing normalized with unique cDNA molecular identifiers, the study measured how TCR beta repertoire diversity changes with age. Donors were grouped into four age groups: young (average approximately 15 years), middle-aged (39), aged (over 55) and long-lived (around 80). Donors of different ages were randomly distributed across sequencing lanes to avoid experimental bias. The study analyzed two additional independent replicas of 1 million unique cDNA reads from the same blood draw for two donors, one aged 18 to 29 and one aged 80 or older. Study-level results and caveats: Observed TCR beta diversity correlated strongly with the percentage of naive T cells measured by flow cytometry. As age increased, observed TCR beta diversity per million T cells dropped in a roughly linear way, and a significant reduction was already evident by age 40. The long-lived group showed more naive CD4+ T cells, fewer expanded clones and increased TCR diversity than the aged group, suggesting age selection. Donor CMV infection status was unknown, potentially confounding age-related changes in expanded clonotypes. Estimates of total diversity based on one million sequenced T cells were regarded as lower bounds and as underestimates. Conclusive comparison of naive and antigen-experienced compartments was prevented by the profiling of bulk unsorted PBMCs.

Worth noting for this clonotype: Its antigen target is currently unknown. Within one base of it there is no much larger clone, and no base qualities were kept.

The method was 5' RACE. The instrument given in TCRdb is Illumina HiSeq 2500. A second about 7 to 11 cycle PCR used a sample-barcoded 5' primer and a J-beta primer mix. A unique molecular identifier was introduced onto each TCR beta cDNA molecule by a template-switch 5' adaptor carrying 12 random nucleotides. Each sample yielded at least 2.5 million CDR3-containing paired-end reads. First-strand cDNA synthesis was performed from all RNA using the Mint cDNA synthesis kit, with priming by a TRBC-specific oligonucleotide. Following uracil-DNA glycosylase treatment, a first 18-cycle PCR with universal primers M1SS and BC2_uni_R was performed on all cDNA. The authors' pipeline ran thus. Each sample was normalized by randomly selecting 1 million high-quality reads, each carrying a distinct molecular identifier. Instead of being binned into consensus sequences, reads with shared molecular identifiers were discarded. CDR3 identification, clonotype clustering and error correction used MiTCR with a Q25 quality threshold and the strictest error-elimination algorithm. A nonparametric unseen species model using Euler transformation provided a lower-bound estimate of total TCR beta diversity. TCRdb reran the public reads through fastp at Q25 and MiXCR, keeping productive beta chains. Duplicate CDR3 protein sequences are folded into a single record with the most common DNA and genes. TCRdb, rather than the study authors, made the V and J calls. The sample table contains about 580,000 distinct CDR3 sequences; only one count was recorded for 40% to 55% of them. Clones ranked in the top ten supply roughly 25% of the sample.

The donors were under 40 Caucasian individuals from Russia, aged roughly 6 to 100 years, who were systemically healthy. Each donor gave around 9 milliliters of peripheral blood, collected into EDTA-treated Vacutainer tubes. PBMCs were isolated by Ficoll-Paque density-gradient centrifugation, with at least 6 million obtained per sample. Total RNA was extracted from PBMCs with Trizol reagent, with at least 5 micrograms obtained per sample. For every donor, an aliquot of PBMCs went through flow cytometry to measure the percentages of naive CD45RAhigh/CD27high T cells. The sequencing sample was made of blood. This TCR was sampled from a man older than 75 in good health.

The DNA reads TGTGCCAGCAGCCTCCACCGGGACAGCTCCTACGAGCAGTACTTC. It specifies CASSLHRDSSYEQYF. The chain employs TRBV9 and TRBJ2-7; TRBD1 lines up with 7 middle nucleotides. Trimmed from V: 4 bases; trimmed from J: 0 bases; junction bases lacking a gene match: 7. The CDR3 holds 15 amino acids from the cysteine to the phenylalanine. Of all the DNA, just the CDR3 is kept, 45 bases in frame from base 1. CDR1 and CDR2 (SGDLS, YYNGEE) derive from the germline V gene.